This T cell receptor (beta chain) was identified in a study of control samples from healthy donors and cancer patients. CDR1 is WSHSY, CDR2 SAAADI, per germline. V shed 4 bases, J shed 2 bases, and the junction held 5 bases outside the gene matches. The CDR3 totals 15 residues. The data were produced by immunoSEQ multiplex PCR, yet TCRdb's version contains in-frame clones alone and is incomplete. The profile covers around 100,000 clones, with about 90% appearing a single time and under 20% taken by the ten largest. Material: blood. The source of this sequence is a woman aged 45-59 years in good health. The chain has TRBV10-2 and TRBJ2-3, with 8 bases lining up with TRBD1. The CDR3 DNA reads TGCGCCAGCAGTGGGGACAGGCCTTACACAGATACGCAGTATTTT. This codes for CASSGDRPYTDTQYF.